A selection of T cell receptor beta chains follows, all from one sample in a study of blood T cell repertoires in COVID-19. The assay was immunoSEQ multiplex PCR, and TCRdb's table has in-frame clones only and misses some. The sample lists around 300,000 clones, 90% occurring once. The sample taken for sequencing was peripheral blood. The receptor set was obtained from a woman in her 40s with COVID-19, enrolled during active disease. Both conserved end residues are part of each CDR3. The D gene is left open where the match is weak. Size is stated for part of the rows, as once, few or many counts, or as a class when the clone is expanded.

clone size: -; J gene: TRBJ2-7; D gene: TRBD1; V gene: TRBV5-1; CDR3 protein: CASSLLTGGKTYEQYF; CDR3 DNA: TGCGCCAGCAGCCTACTCACAGGGGGGAAAACCTACGAGCAGTACTTC
clone size: -; J gene: TRBJ1-1; D gene: -; V gene: TRBV29-1; CDR3 protein: CSVSGTGGDTEAFF; CDR3 DNA: TGCAGCGTCTCCGGGACCGGAGGGGACACTGAAGCTTTCTTT
clone size: -; J gene: TRBJ2-7; D gene: -; V gene: TRBV4-3; CDR3 protein: CASSPLEGWEQYF; CDR3 DNA: TGCGCCAGCAGCCCTCTCGAGGGTTGGGAGCAGTACTTC
clone size: -; J gene: TRBJ2-3; D gene: -; V gene: TRBV11-2; CDR3 protein: CASSLEATRTDTQYF; CDR3 DNA: TGTGCCAGCAGCTTAGAAGCGACCCGCACAGATACGCAGTATTTT
clone size: -; J gene: TRBJ1-6; D gene: -; V gene: TRBV5-1; CDR3 protein: CASSFLPDSPLHF; CDR3 DNA: TGCGCCAGCAGCTTTTTGCCGGATTCACCCCTCCACTTT
clone size: -; J gene: TRBJ2-7; D gene: -; V gene: TRBV28; CDR3 protein: CASSFPGYDTYEQYF; CDR3 DNA: TGTGCCAGCAGTTTCCCGGGTTACGATACCTACGAGCAGTACTTC
clone size: -; J gene: TRBJ1-1; D gene: -; V gene: TRBV9; CDR3 protein: CASSVEQSNTEAFF; CDR3 DNA: TGTGCCAGCAGCGTAGAACAGAGTAACACTGAAGCTTTCTTT
clone size: -; J gene: TRBJ1-2; D gene: TRBD1; V gene: TRBV30; CDR3 protein: CAWSPGQGPGYTF; CDR3 DNA: TGTGCCTGGAGCCCGGGACAGGGGCCCGGCTACACCTTC
clone size: once; J gene: TRBJ2-2; D gene: -; V gene: TRBV19; CDR3 protein: CASSWEGQVPGELFF; CDR3 DNA: TGTGCCAGTAGTTGGGAGGGACAGGTGCCCGGGGAGCTGTTTTTT
clone size: -; J gene: TRBJ1-5; D gene: -; V gene: TRBV6-1; CDR3 protein: CASSERPPGGDSNQPQHF; CDR3 DNA: TGTGCCAGCAGTGAAAGGCCCCCAGGTGGCGATAGCAATCAGCCCCAGCATTTT
clone size: -; J gene: TRBJ2-3; D gene: -; V gene: TRBV18; CDR3 protein: CASSTETGDTQYF; CDR3 DNA: TGTGCCAGCTCCACTGAGACGGGAGATACGCAGTATTTT
clone size: -; J gene: TRBJ2-1; D gene: -; V gene: TRBV6-1; CDR3 protein: CASSESQVYNEQFF; CDR3 DNA: TGTGCCAGCAGTGAATCGCAGGTATACAATGAGCAGTTCTTC
clone size: -; J gene: TRBJ2-2; D gene: -; V gene: TRBV12-3/TRBV12-4; CDR3 protein: CASSFHGELFF; CDR3 DNA: TGTGCCAGCAGTTTTCATGGGGAGCTGTTTTTT
clone size: -; J gene: TRBJ1-1; D gene: TRBD1; V gene: TRBV6-4; CDR3 protein: CASSRDRGYEAFF; CDR3 DNA: TGTGCCAGCAGTCGGGACAGGGGGTATGAAGCTTTCTTT
clone size: -; J gene: TRBJ1-1; D gene: -; V gene: TRBV28; CDR3 protein: CASRGGGAAEAFF; CDR3 DNA: TGTGCCAGCAGGGGGGGAGGGGCGGCTGAAGCTTTCTTT
clone size: -; J gene: TRBJ2-3; D gene: -; V gene: TRBV7-9; CDR3 protein: CASSLTGGTDTQYF; CDR3 DNA: TGTGCCAGCAGCTTAACCGGAGGCACAGATACGCAGTATTTT
clone size: -; J gene: TRBJ1-4; D gene: -; V gene: TRBV18; CDR3 protein: CASSPGAANEKLFF; CDR3 DNA: TGTGCCAGCTCACCTGGGGCGGCTAATGAAAAACTGTTTTTT